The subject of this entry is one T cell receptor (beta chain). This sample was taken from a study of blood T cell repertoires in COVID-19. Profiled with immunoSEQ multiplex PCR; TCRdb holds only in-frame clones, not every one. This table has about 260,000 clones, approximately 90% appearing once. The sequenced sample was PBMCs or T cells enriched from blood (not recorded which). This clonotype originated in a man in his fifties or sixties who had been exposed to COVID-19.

CDR3 residues: CASRLQGAYEQYF. The CDR3 DNA reads as TGTGCCAGCAGATTACAGGGGGCCTACGAGCAGTACTTC. The J gene is TRBJ2-7, the V gene TRBV12-3 or TRBV12-4; 8 bases agree with TRBD1. The CDR3 loop spans 13 amino acids. V lost 6 bases to trimming and J lost 2 bases; unmatched junction nucleotides: 3.